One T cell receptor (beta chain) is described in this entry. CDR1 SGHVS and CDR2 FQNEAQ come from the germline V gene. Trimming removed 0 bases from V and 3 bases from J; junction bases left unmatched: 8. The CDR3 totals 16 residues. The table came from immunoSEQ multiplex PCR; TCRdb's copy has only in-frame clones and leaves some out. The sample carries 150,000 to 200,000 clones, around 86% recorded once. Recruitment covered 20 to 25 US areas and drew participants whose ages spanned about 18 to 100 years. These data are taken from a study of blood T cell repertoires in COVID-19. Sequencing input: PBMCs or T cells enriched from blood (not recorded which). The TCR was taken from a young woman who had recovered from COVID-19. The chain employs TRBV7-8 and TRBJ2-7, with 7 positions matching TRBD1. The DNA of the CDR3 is TGTGCCAGCAGCTTAGCGCTGGGGACAGTACTCTACGAGCAGTACTTC. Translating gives CASSLALGTVLYEQYF.